The 11 T cell receptor beta chains listed next were all sequenced from one sample in a study of shared clonotypes between healthy human individuals. Sequencing used immunoSEQ multiplex PCR; TCRdb keeps in-frame clones, though not all of them. The table records roughly 1.4 million clones, about 98.5% of them present only once. The sequenced sample consisted of naive CD4+ T cells sorted from blood. Described subset: CD45RA+ positively selected. Every receptor here comes from a man aged 25-45 years in good health.

The V gene is TRBV6-5, the J gene TRBJ1-1; D remains ambiguous. Trimming removed 6 bases at V and 4 bases at J, with 18 bases between. CDR3 length: 15 residues. Germline-derived CDR1 and CDR2 are MNHEY and SVGAGI. The CDR3 sequence: CASRPPRGLGTEAFF. For the CDR3, the DNA is TGTGCCAGCAGGCCTCCGCGAGGGTTAGGCACTGAAGCTTTCTTT.

V usage is TRBV30 and J usage is TRBJ2-5; D ambiguous. Per the germline V gene, CDR1 is GTSNPN and CDR2 is SVGIG (reference sequence). The CDR3 runs to 13 residues. The germline V and J ends were trimmed by 0 bases and 0 bases, with 5 bases remaining between them. CDR3 nucleotide sequence: TGTGCCTGGAGTGTACTTGACCAAGAGACCCAGTACTTC. This encodes CAWSVLDQETQYF.

The chain has TRBV5-4 and TRBJ2-7; TRBD2 aligns across 12 bases. From germline, CDR1 is SGHNT and CDR2 YYREEE (reference sequence). The CDR3 is 17 residues long. Trimming cost V 4 bases and J 6 bases; bases outside gene matches: 14. CDR3 nucleotide sequence: TGTGCCAGCAGCCATAAGGCCGGACTAGCGGGATCCCCCGAGCAGTACTTC. Protein: CASSHKAGLAGSPEQYF.

This clone occurred once. The CDR3: CASIPGRGQPQHF. CDR3 in DNA: TGTGCCAGTATCCCCGGCAGGGGGCAGCCCCAGCATTTT. The V and J genes are TRBV19 and TRBJ1-5, with 7 positions matching TRBD1. This CDR3 has 13 amino acids. The ends lost 7 bases at V and 7 bases at J; junction bases unmatched: 7. The germline CDR1 and CDR2 sequences are LNHDA and SQIVND (reference sequence).

The V and J genes are TRBV6-5 and TRBJ2-7; a weak D match, TRBD1 (6 bases). The CDR3 runs 15 residues. The V and J ends lost 2 bases and 2 bases respectively, with 13 bases between them. Germline assignment: CDR1 MNHEY and CDR2 SVGAGI. The chain's CDR3 is CASSYGAQGTYEQYF. Here the CDR3 DNA reads TGTGCCAGCAGTTACGGGGCCCAGGGGACCTACGAGCAGTACTTC.

The chain uses TRBV6-5 and TRBJ2-1; TRBD2 is a possible D gene (6 bases). The CDR3 consists of 15 residues. Germline loops: CDR1 MNHEY, CDR2 SVGAGI. Trimming left V 2 bases short and J 5 bases short, with 13 bases between. In nucleotides, the CDR3 is TGTGCCAGCAGTTACCGCTGGACTACACACAATGAGCAGTTCTTC. This codes for CASSYRWTTHNEQFF.

The genes are TRBV19 and TRBJ2-4, with 14 bases aligning to TRBD2. Germline V gene data show CDR1 as LNHDA and CDR2 as SQIVND (reference sequence). After removal of 5 bases from V and 2 bases from J, the junction contained 11 bases not matched to a gene. This CDR3 has 19 residues. The CDR3 loop reads CASSSRGTSGSWPKNIQYF. Here the CDR3 DNA reads TGTGCCAGTAGTTCTCGAGGGACTAGCGGGAGTTGGCCCAAAAACATTCAGTACTTC.

V and J are TRBV2 and TRBJ2-1; 10 bases map to TRBD1. Germline CDR1 SNHLY, CDR2 FYNNEI. J lost 7 bases, V lost 4 bases, and 4 bases had no gene match. CDR3 length: 14 amino acids. The CDR3 sequence is CASSGQGAGNEQFF. The CDR3 nucleotides read TGTGCCAGCAGTGGACAGGGGGCCGGTAATGAGCAGTTCTTC.

This chain connects TRBV11-2 to TRBJ2-7; D is possibly TRBD2 (5 bases). Trimming shortened V by 2 bases and J by 7 bases, and 12 bases separated the two germline ends. CDR1 and CDR2 (germline): SGHAT, FQNNGV. The CDR3 is 13 residues long. The chain's CDR3 is CASSLKSRGEQYF. CDR3 in DNA: TGTGCCAGCAGCTTAAAGTCCCGAGGGGAGCAGTACTTC.

Concerning this clone: Other DNA sequences in the sample encode the same CDR3. This chain links TRBV29-1 with TRBJ2-5; possible D gene TRBD1, 5 bases. Trimming pared 4 bases from V and 2 bases from J, leaving 5 bases between. Germline V CDR1 and CDR2: SQVTM, ANQGSEA. The CDR3 contains 11 residues. CDR3 sequence: CSVGQQETQYF. In DNA form, the CDR3 reads TGCAGCGTTGGACAGCAAGAGACCCAGTACTTC.

The V gene is TRBV7-9, the J gene TRBJ2-3, with D unclear. There are 15 residues in the CDR3. Germline V gene lookup returns CDR1 SEHNR and CDR2 FQNEAQ (reference sequence). V shed 5 bases and J shed 0 bases, with 12 bases lying between them. CDR3 coding DNA: TGTGCCAGCAGCCCCCCGGCGTCTAGCACAGATACGCAGTATTTT. Its translation: CASSPPASSTDTQYF.